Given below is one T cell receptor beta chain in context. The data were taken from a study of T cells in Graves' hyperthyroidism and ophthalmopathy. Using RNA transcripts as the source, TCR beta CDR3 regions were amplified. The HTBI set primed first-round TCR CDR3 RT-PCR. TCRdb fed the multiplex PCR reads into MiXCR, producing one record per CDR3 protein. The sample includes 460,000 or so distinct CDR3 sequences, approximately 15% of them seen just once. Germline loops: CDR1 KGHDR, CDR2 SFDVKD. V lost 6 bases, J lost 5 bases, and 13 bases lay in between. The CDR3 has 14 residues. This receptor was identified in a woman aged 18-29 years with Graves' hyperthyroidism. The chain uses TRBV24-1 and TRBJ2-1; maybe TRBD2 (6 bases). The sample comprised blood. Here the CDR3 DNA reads TGTGCCACCAGTTTAAGGGAGGCCGACAATGAGCAGTTCTTC. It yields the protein CATSLREADNEQFF.